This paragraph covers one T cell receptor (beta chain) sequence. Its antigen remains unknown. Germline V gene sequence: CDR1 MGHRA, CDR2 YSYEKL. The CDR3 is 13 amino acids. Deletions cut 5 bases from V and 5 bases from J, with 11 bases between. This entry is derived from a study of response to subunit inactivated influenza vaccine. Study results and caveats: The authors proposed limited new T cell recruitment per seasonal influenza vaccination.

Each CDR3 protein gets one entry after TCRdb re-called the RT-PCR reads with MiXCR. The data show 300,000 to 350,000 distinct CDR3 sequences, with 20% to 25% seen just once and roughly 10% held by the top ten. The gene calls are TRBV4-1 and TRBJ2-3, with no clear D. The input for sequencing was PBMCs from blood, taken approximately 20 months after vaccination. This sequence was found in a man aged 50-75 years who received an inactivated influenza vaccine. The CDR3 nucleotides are TGCGCCAGCAGCATGGCCTCGGTAGATACGCAGTATTTT. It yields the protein CASSMASVDTQYF.